A single T cell receptor (beta chain) is shown here with its context. This CDR3 contains 18 residues. Per the germline V gene, CDR1 is MDHEN and CDR2 is SYDVKM. Trimming cost V 5 bases and J 2 bases, with 24 bases left between them. This sample is drawn from a study of sequential checkpoint blockade in melanoma. Study background: 91 pretreatment tumor DNA samples were TCRβ immunosequenced.

The treatment is: randomized to nivolumab then ipilimumab (arm A) or the reverse (arm B). Patients had received no earlier DNA-damaging chemotherapy. The repertoire was sequenced with immunoSEQ multiplex PCR; TCRdb's copy has only in-frame clones and lacks some. This table has roughly 2,200 clones, more than 20% appearing once. The chain couples TRBV28 to TRBJ1-2; possible D gene TRBD1, 6 bases. The input for sequencing was tumor tissue (inferred from file names), taken from a patient given nivolumab and ipilimumab in sequence. The clonotype was recovered from a human donor with melanoma. In DNA form, the CDR3 reads TGTGCCAGCAGTCCCAATCTTCTACGGGGAACAGGGAACTATGGCTACACCTTC. Protein sequence: CASSPNLLRGTGNYGYTF.